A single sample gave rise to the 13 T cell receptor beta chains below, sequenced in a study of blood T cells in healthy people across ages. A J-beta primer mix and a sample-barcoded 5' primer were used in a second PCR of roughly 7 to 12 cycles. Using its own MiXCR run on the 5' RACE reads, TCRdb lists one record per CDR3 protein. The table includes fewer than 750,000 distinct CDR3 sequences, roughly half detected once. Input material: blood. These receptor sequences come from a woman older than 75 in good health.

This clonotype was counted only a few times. Here the CDR3 reads CASSRTNSGTEAFF. The CDR3, as DNA: TGTGCCAGCAGCCGGACAAATTCGGGCACTGAAGCTTTCTTT. The chain recombines TRBV3-1 with TRBJ1-1; tentatively, D is TRBD1 (5 bases). V was shortened by 4 bases and J by 4 bases, with 13 bases between the two germline ends. Germline V gene lookup returns CDR1 LGHDT and CDR2 YNNKEL (reference sequence). The CDR3 has 14 amino acids.

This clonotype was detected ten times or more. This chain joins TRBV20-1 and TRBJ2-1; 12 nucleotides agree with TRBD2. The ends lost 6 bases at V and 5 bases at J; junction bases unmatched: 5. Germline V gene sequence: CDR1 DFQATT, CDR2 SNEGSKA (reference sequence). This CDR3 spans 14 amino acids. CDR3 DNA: TGCAGTGCCCCGTGGACTAGCGGGAACAATGAGCAGTTCTTC. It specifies CSAPWTSGNNEQFF.

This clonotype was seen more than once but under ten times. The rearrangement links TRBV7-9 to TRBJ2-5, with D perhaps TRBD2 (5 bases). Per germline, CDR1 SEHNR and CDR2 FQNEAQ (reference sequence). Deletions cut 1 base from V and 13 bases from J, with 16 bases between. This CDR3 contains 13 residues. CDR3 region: CASSLDESGRAYF. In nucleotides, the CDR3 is TGTGCCAGCAGCTTAGATGAATCGGGAAGGGCGTACTTC.

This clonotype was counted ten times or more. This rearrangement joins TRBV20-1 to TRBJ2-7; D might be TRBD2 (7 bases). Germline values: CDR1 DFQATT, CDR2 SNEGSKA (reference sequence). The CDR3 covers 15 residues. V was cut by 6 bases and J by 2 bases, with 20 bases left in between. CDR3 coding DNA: TGCAGTGCCCCGCTATTTAGGGGGGGCCCCTACGAGCAGTACTTC. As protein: CSAPLFRGGPYEQYF.

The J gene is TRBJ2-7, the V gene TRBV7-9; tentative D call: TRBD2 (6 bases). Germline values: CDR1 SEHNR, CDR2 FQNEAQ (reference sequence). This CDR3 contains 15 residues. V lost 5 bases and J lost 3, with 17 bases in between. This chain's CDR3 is CASSPPTTTSYEQYF. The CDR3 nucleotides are TGTGCCAGCAGCCCACCTACTACGACTAGCTACGAGCAGTACTTC.

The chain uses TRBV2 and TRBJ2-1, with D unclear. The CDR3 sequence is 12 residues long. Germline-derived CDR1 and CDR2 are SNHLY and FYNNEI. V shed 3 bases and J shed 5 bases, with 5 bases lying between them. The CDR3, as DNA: TGTGCCAGCAGTGACAGTGACAATGAGCAGTTCTTC. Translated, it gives CASSDSDNEQFF.

As DNA, the CDR3 is TGTGCCAGCACCGATCCAACAAATACGCAGTATTTT. Translated: CASTDPTNTQYF. V is TRBV12-3 or TRBV12-4 and J is TRBJ2-3, with D hard to call. The CDR3 covers 12 residues. V was clipped by 7 bases and J by 7 bases, with 12 bases between them.

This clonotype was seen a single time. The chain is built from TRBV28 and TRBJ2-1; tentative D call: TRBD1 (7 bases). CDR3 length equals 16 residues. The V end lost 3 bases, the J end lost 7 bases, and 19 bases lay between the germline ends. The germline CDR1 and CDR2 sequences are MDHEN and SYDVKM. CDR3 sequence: CASSFSFMTGRNEQFF. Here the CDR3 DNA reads TGTGCCAGCAGTTTCTCTTTCATGACAGGGAGGAATGAGCAGTTCTTC.

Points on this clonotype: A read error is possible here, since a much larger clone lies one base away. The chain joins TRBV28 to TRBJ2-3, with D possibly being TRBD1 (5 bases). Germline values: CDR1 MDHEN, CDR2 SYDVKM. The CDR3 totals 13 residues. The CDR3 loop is CASSTGGADTRYF. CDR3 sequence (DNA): TGTGCCAGCAGTACAGGTGGTGCAGATACGCGGTATTTT. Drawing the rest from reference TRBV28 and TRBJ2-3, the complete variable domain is DVKVTQSSRYLVKRTGEKVFLECVQDMDHENMFWYRQDPGLGLRLIYFSYDVKMKEKGDIPEGYSVSREKKERFSLILESASTNQTSMYLCASSTGGADTRYFGPGTRLTVL.

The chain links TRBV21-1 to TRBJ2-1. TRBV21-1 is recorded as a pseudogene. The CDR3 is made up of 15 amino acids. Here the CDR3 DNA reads TGTGCCAGCAGCAAAGCGGGAGCCCCCTACAATGAGCAGTTCTTC. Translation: CASSKAGAPYNEQFF.

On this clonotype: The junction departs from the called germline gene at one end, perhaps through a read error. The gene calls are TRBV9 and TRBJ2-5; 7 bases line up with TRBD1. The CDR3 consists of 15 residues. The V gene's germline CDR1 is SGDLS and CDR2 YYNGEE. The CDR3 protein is CASSVSPGTEETPYF. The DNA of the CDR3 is TGTGCCAGCAGCGTGAGCCCCGGGACAGAAGAGACCCCGTACTTC.

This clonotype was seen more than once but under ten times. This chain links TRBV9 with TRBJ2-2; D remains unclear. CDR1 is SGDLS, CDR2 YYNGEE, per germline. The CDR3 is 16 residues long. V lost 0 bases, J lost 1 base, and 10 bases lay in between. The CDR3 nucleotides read TGTGCCAGCAGCGTAGCTGGTGGCAAGAACACCGGGGAGCTGTTTTTT. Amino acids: CASSVAGGKNTGELFF. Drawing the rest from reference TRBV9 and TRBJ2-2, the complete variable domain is DSGVTQTPKHLITATGQRVTLRCSPRSGDLSVYWYQQSLDQGLQFLIQYYNGEERAKGNILERFSAQQFPDLHSELNLSSLELGDSALYFCASSVAGGKNTGELFFGEGSRLTVL.

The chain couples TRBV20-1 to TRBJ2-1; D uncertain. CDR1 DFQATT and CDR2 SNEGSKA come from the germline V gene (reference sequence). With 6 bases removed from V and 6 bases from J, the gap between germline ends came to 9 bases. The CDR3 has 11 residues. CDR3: CSAAIGNEQFF. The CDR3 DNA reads TGCAGTGCCGCGATAGGCAATGAGCAGTTCTTC.